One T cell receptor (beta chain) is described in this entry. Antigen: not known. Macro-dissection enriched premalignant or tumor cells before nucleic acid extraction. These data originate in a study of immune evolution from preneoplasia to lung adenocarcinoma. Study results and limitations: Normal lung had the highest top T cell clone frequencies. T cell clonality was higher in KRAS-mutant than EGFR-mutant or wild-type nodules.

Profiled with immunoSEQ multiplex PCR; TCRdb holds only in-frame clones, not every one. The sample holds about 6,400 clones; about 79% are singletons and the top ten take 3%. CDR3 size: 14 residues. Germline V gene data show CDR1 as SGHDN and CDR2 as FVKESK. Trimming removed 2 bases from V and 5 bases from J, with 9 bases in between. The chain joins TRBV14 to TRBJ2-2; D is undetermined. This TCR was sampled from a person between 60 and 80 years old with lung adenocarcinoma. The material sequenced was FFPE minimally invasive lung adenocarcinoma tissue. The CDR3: CASSQQQQTGELFF. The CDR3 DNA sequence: TGTGCCAGCAGCCAACAACAGCAAACCGGGGAGCTGTTTTTT. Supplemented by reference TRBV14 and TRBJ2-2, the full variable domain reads EAGVTQFPSHSVIEKGQTVTLRCDPISGHDNLYWYRRVMGKEIKFLLHFVKESKQDESGMPNNRFLAERTGGTYSTLKVQPAELEDSGVYFCASSQQQQTGELFFGEGSRLTVL.